The 14 T cell receptor beta chains below all came from one sample that was sequenced in a study of cytomegalovirus exposure and HLA in healthy donors. A multiplex PCR was run with 60 Vbeta primers and 13 Jbeta primers. Sequencing used immunoSEQ multiplex PCR; TCRdb keeps in-frame clones, though not all of them. This table holds some 200,000 clones. Sequencing was done on a sample of PBMCs. These receptors were collected from a woman younger than 30 in good health and CMV-seropositive.

This chain links TRBV5-5 with TRBJ1-1; no clear D gene. V was shortened by 2 bases and J by 6 bases, with 14 bases between the two germline ends. The CDR3 contains 14 residues. The germline V gene has CDR1 SGHKS and CDR2 YYEKEE (reference sequence). DNA for the CDR3: TGTGCCAGCAGCTTCGGGGTAGTAACCTCTGAAGCTTTCTTT. Translated: CASSFGVVTSEAFF. Drawing the rest from reference TRBV5-5 and TRBJ1-1, the complete variable domain is DAGVTQSPTHLIKTRGQQVTLRCSPISGHKSVSWYQQVLGQGPQFIFQYYEKEERGRGNFPDRFSARQFPNYSSELNVNALLLGDSALYLCASSFGVVTSEAFFGQGTRLTVV.

This chain uses TRBV5-1 with TRBJ2-3; TRBD2 matches 10 bases. Germline V gene data show CDR1 as SGHRS and CDR2 as YFSETQ. Unmatched junction bases numbered 6, after V lost 4 bases and J lost 4 bases. The CDR3 loop spans 15 amino acids. The CDR3 sequence: CASSATGTSADTQYF. The CDR3 region has the DNA TGCGCCAGCAGCGCGACCGGGACTAGCGCAGATACGCAGTATTTT.

The chain carries TRBV27 and TRBJ1-6; D is perhaps TRBD1 (6 bases). The germline V and J ends were trimmed by 10 bases and 6 bases, with 16 bases remaining between them. The CDR3 loop spans 14 amino acids. Germline V lookup: CDR1 MNHEY, CDR2 SMNVEV (reference sequence). For the CDR3, the DNA is TGTGCCACCTCATCCACAGGGTTTAATTCACCCCTCCACTTT. The encoded protein is CATSSTGFNSPLHF.

J is TRBJ2-4 and V is TRBV5-1, with D maybe TRBD1 (8 bases). Deletions cut 2 bases from V and 8 bases from J, with 14 bases between. The CDR3 has 14 residues. CDR1 is SGHRS, CDR2 YFSETQ, per germline. CDR3 sequence: CASSLQGGEDIQYF. Written as DNA, the CDR3 is TGCGCCAGCAGCTTACAGGGGGGGGAGGACATTCAGTACTTC. Variable domain in full (rest from reference TRBV5-1 and TRBJ2-4): KAGVTQTPRYLIKTRGQQVTLSCSPISGHRSVSWYQQTPGQGLQFLFEYFSETQRNKGNFPGRFSGRQFSNSRSEMNVSTLELGDSALYLCASSLQGGEDIQYFGAGTRLSVL.

J is TRBJ1-3 and V is TRBV6-1, with D unclear. The germline V gene encodes CDR1 MNHNS and CDR2 SASEGT. The V gene lost 3 bases and the J gene lost 0 bases, with 9 bases spanning the gap. The CDR3 length is 15 residues. CDR3 residues: CASSEVGGSGNTIYF. The CDR3 region has the DNA TGTGCCAGCAGTGAGGTCGGAGGCTCTGGAAACACCATATATTTT.

This sequence joins TRBV30 and TRBJ2-3, with 8 bases that match TRBD2. Trimming cost V 2 bases and J 2 bases; bases outside gene matches: 3. Germline assignment: CDR1 GTSNPN and CDR2 SVGIG (reference sequence). The CDR3 extends over 14 amino acids. Here the CDR3 reads CAWSRAGDTDTQYF. DNA of the CDR3: TGTGCCTGGAGTCGAGCGGGGGACACAGATACGCAGTATTTT. The full variable domain, rest sourced from reference TRBV30 and TRBJ2-3, is SQTIHQWPATLVQPVGSPLSLECTVEGTSNPNLYWYRQAAGRGLQLLFYSVGIGQISSEVPQNLSASRPQDRQFILSSKKLLLSDSGFYLCAWSRAGDTDTQYFGPGTRLTVL.

V gene TRBV5-6 combines with J gene TRBJ2-1; 8 bases are a match to TRBD2. The V gene end was trimmed by 6 bases and the J gene end by 10 bases; junction bases not matched to a gene: 9. The germline CDR1 and CDR2 sequences are SGHDT and YYEEEE. The CDR3 sequence is 13 residues long. In DNA, the CDR3 is TGTGCCAGCATCATCGGGGGGGCGGGAGAGCAGTTCTTC. Amino acids: CASIIGGAGEQFF.

V gene TRBV27 combines with J gene TRBJ1-5, with a weak D call TRBD1 (5 bases). The germline CDR1 and CDR2 sequences are MNHEY and SMNVEV (reference sequence). The CDR3 contains 15 residues. Trimming removed 6 bases from V and 7 bases from J, with 19 bases in between. Here the CDR3 reads CASSSLGGGRQPQHF. The CDR3 DNA reads TGTGCCAGCAGCTCCCTGGGGGGAGGAAGACAGCCCCAGCATTTT.

The V gene is TRBV15, the J gene TRBJ2-4, with 9 bases fitting TRBD1. The germline gives CDR1 LNHNV, CDR2 YYDKDF (reference sequence). This CDR3 region has 14 residues. The V gene end was trimmed by 7 bases and the J gene end by 5 bases; junction bases not matched to a gene: 6. The CDR3 is CATKPGQGQNIQYF. DNA of the CDR3: TGTGCCACCAAACCGGGACAGGGACAAAACATTCAGTACTTC. The full variable domain, rest sourced from reference TRBV15 and TRBJ2-4, is DAMVIQNPRYQVTQFGKPVTLSCSQTLNHNVMYWYQQKSSQAPKLLFHYYDKDFNNEADTPDNFQSRRPNTSFCFLDIRSPGLGDTAMYLCATKPGQGQNIQYFGAGTRLSVL.

The J gene is TRBJ1-5, the V gene TRBV7-2; tentative D call: TRBD1 (6 bases). Germline assignment: CDR1 SGHTA and CDR2 FQGNSA. Trimming took off 2 bases at V and 7 bases at J, with 18 bases between the two ends. The CDR3 is 16 residues long. CDR3 sequence (DNA): TGTGCCAGCAGCTTATACGGGACGGACAGTGGGCAGCCCCAGCATTTT. Its translation is CASSLYGTDSGQPQHF.

With regard to this clone: Given the absence of the conserved phenylalanine or tryptophan at the CDR3 end, a read error is likely. The chain couples TRBV5-1 to TRBJ2-7, with 10 bases aligning to TRBD2. The CDR3 runs to 15 residues. Per the germline V gene, CDR1 is SGHRS and CDR2 is YFSETQ. V lost 4 bases and J lost 6; bases outside the gene matches: 10. CDR3 residues: CASSLGTSAAGEQYL. DNA for the CDR3: TGCGCCAGCAGCCTAGGGACTAGCGCGGCGGGCGAGCAGTACCTC.

The chain has TRBV5-1 and TRBJ2-1; possibly TRBD2 for D (6 bases). Trimming removed 2 bases at V and 0 bases at J, with 6 bases between. In germline, CDR1 is SGHRS, CDR2 YFSETQ. The CDR3 runs 14 residues. The CDR3 spells CASSFGSSYNEQFF. CDR3 sequence (DNA): TGCGCCAGCAGCTTCGGGAGCTCCTACAATGAGCAGTTCTTC.

V and J are TRBV12-5 and TRBJ1-2, with D possibly being TRBD1 (6 bases). The CDR3 contains 16 residues. Trimming stripped 0 bases from V and 2 bases from J, with 13 bases between. The germline gives CDR1 LGHNT, CDR2 FRNRAP. CDR3 bases: TGTGCTAGTGGTTTGGTACAGGGTTATGCGAACTATGGCTACACCTTC. Translation gives CASGLVQGYANYGYTF.

The chain joins TRBV18 to TRBJ1-5, with a weak D call TRBD1 (5 bases). CDR3 size: 15 residues. With 6 bases removed from V and 2 bases from J, the gap between germline ends came to 14 bases. Germline V CDR1 and CDR2: KGHSH, LQKENI. This CDR3 reads CASSAPGGGNQPQHF. Written as DNA, the CDR3 is TGTGCCAGCTCCGCGCCCGGAGGGGGCAATCAGCCCCAGCATTTT.